This T cell receptor beta chain was identified in a study of T cells after posttransplantation cyclophosphamide. General study points: Recipient CMV seropositivity and CMV reactivation strongly tracked TRB clonality.

Sequencing was performed with immunoSEQ multiplex PCR; in TCRdb, only in-frame clones are kept and a portion is missing. The sample has fewer than 35,000 clones, none seen only once. Losses at the gene ends were 1 base for V and 2 bases for J; bases not matched to a gene: 5. This CDR3 has 15 residues. Germline V gene sequence: CDR1 SGHTA, CDR2 FQGNSA. This clone was recorded at least ten times. Antigen specificity is unknown. The clonotype comes from a woman aged 55-75 years in good health, CMV-negative, and a related stem cell transplant donor. Specimen: PBMCs. The rearrangement uses TRBV7-2 and TRBJ2-7; 7 nucleotides match TRBD1. The CDR3 DNA reads TGTGCCAGCAGCTTAGGCCGACAGGGAACCTACGAGCAGTACTTC. This gives the protein CASSLGRQGTYEQYF.